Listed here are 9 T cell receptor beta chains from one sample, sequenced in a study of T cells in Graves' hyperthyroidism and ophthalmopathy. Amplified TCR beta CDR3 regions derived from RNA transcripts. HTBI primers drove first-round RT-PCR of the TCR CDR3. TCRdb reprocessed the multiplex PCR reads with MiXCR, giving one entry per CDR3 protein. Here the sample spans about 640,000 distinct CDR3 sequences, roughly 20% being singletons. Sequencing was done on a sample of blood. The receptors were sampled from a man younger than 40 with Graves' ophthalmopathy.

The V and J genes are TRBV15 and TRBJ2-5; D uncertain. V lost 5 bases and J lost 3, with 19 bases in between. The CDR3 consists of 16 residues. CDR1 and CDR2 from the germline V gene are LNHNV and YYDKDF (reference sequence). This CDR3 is CATSSRGSLGKETQYF. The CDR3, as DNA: TGTGCCACCAGCTCAAGAGGAAGTCTTGGAAAAGAGACCCAGTACTTC.

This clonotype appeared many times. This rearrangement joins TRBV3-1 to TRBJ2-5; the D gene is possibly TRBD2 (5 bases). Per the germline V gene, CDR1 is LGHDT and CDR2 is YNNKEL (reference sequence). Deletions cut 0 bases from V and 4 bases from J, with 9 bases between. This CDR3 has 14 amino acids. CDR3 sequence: CASSQDFAGETQYF. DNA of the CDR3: TGTGCCAGCAGCCAAGATTTCGCGGGAGAGACCCAGTACTTC.

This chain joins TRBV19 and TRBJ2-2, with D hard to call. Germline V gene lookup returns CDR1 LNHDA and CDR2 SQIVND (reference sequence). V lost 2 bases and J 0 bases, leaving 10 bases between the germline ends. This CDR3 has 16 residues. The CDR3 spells CASSIRAAPNTGELFF. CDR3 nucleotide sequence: TGTGCCAGTAGTATAAGGGCAGCCCCGAACACCGGGGAGCTGTTTTTT.

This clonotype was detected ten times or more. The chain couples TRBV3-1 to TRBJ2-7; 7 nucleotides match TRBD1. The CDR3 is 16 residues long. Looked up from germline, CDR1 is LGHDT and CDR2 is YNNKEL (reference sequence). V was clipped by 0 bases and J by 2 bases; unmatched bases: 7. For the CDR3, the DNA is TGTGCCAGCAGCCAAGATAGACAGGGACCGACCTACGAGCAGTACTTC. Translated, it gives CASSQDRQGPTYEQYF.

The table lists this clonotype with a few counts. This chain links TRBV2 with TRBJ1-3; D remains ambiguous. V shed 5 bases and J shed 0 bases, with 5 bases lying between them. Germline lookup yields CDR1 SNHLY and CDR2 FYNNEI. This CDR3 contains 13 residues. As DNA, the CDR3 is TGTGCCAGCAGTTGGCGCTCTGGAAACACCATATATTTT. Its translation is CASSWRSGNTIYF. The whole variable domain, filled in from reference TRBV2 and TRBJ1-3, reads EPEVTQTPSHQVTQMGQEVILRCVPISNHLYFYWYRQILGQKVEFLVSFYNNEISEKSEIFDDQFSVERPDGSNFTLKIRSTKLEDSAMYFCASSWRSGNTIYFGEGSWLTVV.

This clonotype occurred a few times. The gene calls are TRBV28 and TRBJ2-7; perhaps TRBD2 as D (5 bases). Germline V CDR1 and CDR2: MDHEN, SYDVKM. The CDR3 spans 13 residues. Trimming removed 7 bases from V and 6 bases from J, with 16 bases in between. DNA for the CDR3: TGTGCCAGCAATTCCCCCCGGGGTACCGAGCAGTACTTC. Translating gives CASNSPRGTEQYF.

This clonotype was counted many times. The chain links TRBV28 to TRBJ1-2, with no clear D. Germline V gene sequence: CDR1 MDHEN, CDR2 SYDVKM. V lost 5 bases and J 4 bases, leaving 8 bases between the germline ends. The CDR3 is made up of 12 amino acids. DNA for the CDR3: TGTGCCAGCAGTAGACAAATCTATGGCTACACCTTC. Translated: CASSRQIYGYTF.

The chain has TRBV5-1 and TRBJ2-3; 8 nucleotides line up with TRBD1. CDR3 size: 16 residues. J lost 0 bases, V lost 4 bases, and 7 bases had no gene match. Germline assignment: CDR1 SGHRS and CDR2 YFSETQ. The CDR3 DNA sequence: TGCGCCAGCAGCATGGGGGACAGGCTAAGCACAGATACGCAGTATTTT. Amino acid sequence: CASSMGDRLSTDTQYF.

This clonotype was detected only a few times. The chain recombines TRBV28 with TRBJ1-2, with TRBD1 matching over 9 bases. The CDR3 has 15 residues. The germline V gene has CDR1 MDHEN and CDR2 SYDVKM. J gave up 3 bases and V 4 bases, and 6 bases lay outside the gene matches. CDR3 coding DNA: TGTGCCAGCAGTTATAGGGGACAGGGCGACTATGGCTACACCTTC. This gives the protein CASSYRGQGDYGYTF.